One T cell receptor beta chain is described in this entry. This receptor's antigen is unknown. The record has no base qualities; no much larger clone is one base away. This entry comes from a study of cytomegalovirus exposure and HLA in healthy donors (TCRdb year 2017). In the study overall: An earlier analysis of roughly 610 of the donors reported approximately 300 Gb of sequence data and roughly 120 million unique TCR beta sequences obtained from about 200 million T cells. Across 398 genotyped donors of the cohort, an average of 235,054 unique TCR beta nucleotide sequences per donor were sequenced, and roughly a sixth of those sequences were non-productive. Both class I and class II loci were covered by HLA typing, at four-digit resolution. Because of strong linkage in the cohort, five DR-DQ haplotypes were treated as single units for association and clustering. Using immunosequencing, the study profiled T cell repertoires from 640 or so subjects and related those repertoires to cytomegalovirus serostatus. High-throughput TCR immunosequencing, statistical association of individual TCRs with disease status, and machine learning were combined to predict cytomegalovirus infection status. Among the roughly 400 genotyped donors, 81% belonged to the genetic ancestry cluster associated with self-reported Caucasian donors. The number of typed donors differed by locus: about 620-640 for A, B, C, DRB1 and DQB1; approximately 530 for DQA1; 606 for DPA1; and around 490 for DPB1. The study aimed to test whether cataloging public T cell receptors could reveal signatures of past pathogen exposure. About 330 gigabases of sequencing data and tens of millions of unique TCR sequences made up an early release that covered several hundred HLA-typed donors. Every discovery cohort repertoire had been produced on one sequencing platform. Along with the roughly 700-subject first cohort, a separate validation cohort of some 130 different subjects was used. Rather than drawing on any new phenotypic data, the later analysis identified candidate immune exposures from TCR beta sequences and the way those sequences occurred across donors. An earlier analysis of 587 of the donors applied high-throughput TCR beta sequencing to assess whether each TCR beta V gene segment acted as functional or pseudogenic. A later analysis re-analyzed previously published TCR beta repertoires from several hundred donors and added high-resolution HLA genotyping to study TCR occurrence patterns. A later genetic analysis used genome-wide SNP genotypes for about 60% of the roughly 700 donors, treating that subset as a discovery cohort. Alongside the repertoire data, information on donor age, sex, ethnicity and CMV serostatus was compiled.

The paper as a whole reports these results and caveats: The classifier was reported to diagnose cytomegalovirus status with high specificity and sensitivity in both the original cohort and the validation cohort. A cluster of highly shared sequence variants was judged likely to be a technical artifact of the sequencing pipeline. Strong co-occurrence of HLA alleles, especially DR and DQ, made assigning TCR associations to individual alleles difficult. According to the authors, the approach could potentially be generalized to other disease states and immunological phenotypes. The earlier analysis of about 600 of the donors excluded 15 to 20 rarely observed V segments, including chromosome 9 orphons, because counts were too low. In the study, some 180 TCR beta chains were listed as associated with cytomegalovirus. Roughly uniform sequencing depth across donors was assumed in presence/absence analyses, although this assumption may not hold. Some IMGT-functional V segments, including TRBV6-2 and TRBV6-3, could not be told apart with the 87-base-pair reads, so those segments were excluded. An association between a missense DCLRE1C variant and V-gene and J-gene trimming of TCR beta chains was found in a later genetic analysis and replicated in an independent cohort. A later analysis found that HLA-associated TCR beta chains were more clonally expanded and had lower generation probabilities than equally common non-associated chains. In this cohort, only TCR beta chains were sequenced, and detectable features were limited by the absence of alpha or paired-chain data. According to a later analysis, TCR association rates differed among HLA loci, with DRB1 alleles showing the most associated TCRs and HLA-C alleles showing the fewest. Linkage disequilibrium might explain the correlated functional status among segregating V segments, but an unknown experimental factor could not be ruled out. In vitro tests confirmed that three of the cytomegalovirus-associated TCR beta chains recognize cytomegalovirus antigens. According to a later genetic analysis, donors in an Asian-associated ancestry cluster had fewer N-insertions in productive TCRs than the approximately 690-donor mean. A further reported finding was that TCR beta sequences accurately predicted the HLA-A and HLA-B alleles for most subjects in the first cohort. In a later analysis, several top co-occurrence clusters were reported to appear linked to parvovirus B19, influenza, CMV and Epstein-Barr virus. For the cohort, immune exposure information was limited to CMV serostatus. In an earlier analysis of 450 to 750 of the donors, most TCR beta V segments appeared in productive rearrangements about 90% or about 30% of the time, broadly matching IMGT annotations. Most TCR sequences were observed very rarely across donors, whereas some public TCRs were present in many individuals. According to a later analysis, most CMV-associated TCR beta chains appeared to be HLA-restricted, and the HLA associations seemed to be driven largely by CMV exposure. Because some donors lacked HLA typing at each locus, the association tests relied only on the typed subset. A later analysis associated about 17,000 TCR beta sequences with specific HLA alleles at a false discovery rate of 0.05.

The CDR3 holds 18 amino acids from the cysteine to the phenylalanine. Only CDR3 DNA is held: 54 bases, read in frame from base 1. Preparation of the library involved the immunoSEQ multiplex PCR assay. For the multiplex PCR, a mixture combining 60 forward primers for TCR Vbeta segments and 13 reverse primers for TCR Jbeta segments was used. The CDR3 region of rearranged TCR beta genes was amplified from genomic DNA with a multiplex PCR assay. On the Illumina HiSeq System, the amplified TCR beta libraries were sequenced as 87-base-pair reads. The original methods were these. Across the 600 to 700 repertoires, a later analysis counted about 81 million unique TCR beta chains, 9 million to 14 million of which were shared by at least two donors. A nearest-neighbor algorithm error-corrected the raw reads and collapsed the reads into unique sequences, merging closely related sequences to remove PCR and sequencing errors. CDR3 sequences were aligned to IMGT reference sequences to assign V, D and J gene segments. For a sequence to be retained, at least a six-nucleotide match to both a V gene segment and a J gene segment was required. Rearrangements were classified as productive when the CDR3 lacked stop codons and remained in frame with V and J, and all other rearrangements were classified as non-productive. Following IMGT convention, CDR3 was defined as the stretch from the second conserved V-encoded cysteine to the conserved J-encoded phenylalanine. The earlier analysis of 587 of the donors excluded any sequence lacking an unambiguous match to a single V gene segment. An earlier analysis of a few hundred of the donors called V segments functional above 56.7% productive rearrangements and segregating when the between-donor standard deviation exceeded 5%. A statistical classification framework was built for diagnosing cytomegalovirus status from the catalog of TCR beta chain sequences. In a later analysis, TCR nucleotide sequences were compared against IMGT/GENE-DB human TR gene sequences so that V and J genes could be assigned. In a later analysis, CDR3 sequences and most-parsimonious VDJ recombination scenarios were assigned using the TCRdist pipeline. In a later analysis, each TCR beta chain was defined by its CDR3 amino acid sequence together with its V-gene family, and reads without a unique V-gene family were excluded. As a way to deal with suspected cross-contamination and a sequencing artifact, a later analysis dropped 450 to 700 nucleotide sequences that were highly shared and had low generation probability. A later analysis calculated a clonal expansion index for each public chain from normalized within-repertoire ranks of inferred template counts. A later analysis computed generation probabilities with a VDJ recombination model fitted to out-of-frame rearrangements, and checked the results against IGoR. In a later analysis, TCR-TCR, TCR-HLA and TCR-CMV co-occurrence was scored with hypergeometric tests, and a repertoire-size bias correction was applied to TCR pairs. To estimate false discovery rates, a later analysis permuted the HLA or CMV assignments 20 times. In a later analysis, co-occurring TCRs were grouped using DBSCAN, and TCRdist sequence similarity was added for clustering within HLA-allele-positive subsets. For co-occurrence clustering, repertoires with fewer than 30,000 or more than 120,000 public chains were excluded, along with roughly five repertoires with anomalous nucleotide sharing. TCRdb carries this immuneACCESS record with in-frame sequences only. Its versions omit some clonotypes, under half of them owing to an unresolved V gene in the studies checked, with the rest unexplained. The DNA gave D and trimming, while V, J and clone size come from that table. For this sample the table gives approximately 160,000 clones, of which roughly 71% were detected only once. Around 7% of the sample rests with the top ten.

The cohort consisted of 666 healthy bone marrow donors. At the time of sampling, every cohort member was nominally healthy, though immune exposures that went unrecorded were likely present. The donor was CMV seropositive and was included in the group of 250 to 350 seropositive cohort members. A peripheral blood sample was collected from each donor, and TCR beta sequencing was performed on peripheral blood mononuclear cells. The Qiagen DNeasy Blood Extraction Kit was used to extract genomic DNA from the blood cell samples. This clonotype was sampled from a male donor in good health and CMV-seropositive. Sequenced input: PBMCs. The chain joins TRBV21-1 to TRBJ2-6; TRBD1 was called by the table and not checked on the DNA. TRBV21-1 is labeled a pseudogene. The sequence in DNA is TGTGCCAGCAGCAAAGCGCAGGGCAGTAGCTCTGGGGCCAACGTCCTGACTTTC. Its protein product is CASSKAQGSSSGANVLTF.